A selection of T cell receptor beta chains follows, all from one sample in a study of vaccination and CD4 T cells after COVID-19. TCRdb analysed the PCR reads with MiXCR anew, one entry per CDR3 protein. The data contain 15,000 to 19,000 distinct CDR3 sequences, around 48% of them singletons. Their specific antigens are unknown. The specimen was CD4+ T cells from blood, cultured in vitro, collected before SARS-CoV-2 vaccination. The receptors here all came from a human donor who had recovered from COVID-19. CDR3s include the opening cysteine and the closing phenylalanine or tryptophan. D genes are given only for firm matches. Size is omitted from some rows. Given values are once, few, many or a class for expanded clones.

d_gene	j_gene	abundance	v_gene	CDR3nt	CDR3aa
NA	TRBJ2-7	NA	TRBV6-1	TGTGCCAGCAACCCGAGCTTGGGAATCTTAGGGGAGCAGTACTTC	CASNPSLGILGEQYF
TRBD2	TRBJ2-7	NA	TRBV2	TGTGCCAGCAGTGATGACACCGCGGGGGAAGACTTC	CASSDDTAGEDF
TRBD2	TRBJ2-1	NA	TRBV5-1	TGCGCCAGCAGCTTGGAGCCTAGCGGGAGAAGGTCCTACAATGAGCAGTTCTTC	CASSLEPSGRRSYNEQFF
TRBD2	TRBJ2-3	NA	TRBV19	TGTGCCAGTAGTATTATGCAGGGCGGGAGAGCAAATACGCAGTATTTT	CASSIMQGGRANTQYF
NA	TRBJ1-6	NA	TRBV18	TGTGCCAGCTCACCACAGGAGGGAAATCGTTCACCCCTCCACTTT	CASSPQEGNRSPLHF
TRBD2	TRBJ2-7	few	TRBV2	TGTGCCAGCAGTACCGGGACTAGCGGCTACGAGCAGTACTTC	CASSTGTSGYEQYF
NA	TRBJ1-2	NA	TRBV7-2	TGTGCCAGCAGCCCTTCCCGCCACTATGGCTACACCTTC	CASSPSRHYGYTF
NA	TRBJ2-3	NA	TRBV7-9	TGTGCCAGCAGCCGAATGGACAACGCAGATACGCAGTATTTT	CASSRMDNADTQYF
NA	TRBJ2-5	NA	TRBV6-2/TRBV6-3	TGTGCCAGCAGTTATTCCCAACCGAGGGACCAGTACTTC	CASSYSQPRDQYF
TRBD2	TRBJ2-1	few	TRBV7-2	TGTGCCAGCAGACAACCGGGACTAGCGGCTTACAATGAGCAGTTCTTC	CASRQPGLAAYNEQFF
NA	TRBJ2-3	NA	TRBV6-1	TGTGCCAGCAGTGCATTCTTAAGGGGTACAGATACGCAGTATTTT	CASSAFLRGTDTQYF